This T cell receptor beta chain was obtained from a study of identifying expanded T cells in peripheral blood. As regards this clone: What it binds is unknown.

Measured with immunoSEQ multiplex PCR; TCRdb has only the in-frame clones, and not every one. The sample has approximately 81,000 clones, less than 90% seen once. Study findings and constraints: About 1.2 clones differed between technical replicates, versus about 16 and 19 over time. Variance in clone template counts between two-week samples significantly increased with total template count across all healthy donors.

During the collection period, no donor immune events like infections were recorded. The sample comprised blood. The receptor was isolated from a person between 18 and 75 years old in good health.

This CDR3 is CASSLGLSTDTQYF. CDR3 nucleotide sequence: TGTGCCAGCAGCCTTGGACTGAGCACAGATACGCAGTATTTT. The chain carries TRBV7-2 and TRBJ2-3, with D perhaps TRBD2 (5 bases). V gave up 5 bases and J gave up 0 bases, with 9 bases separating them. The CDR3 extends over 14 amino acids. Germline V gene lookup returns CDR1 SGHTA and CDR2 FQGNSA.